The T cell receptor beta chain under discussion was sequenced for a study of OX40 agonist ivuxolimab in advanced cancers. Libraries were prepared by immunoSEQ multiplex PCR; TCRdb keeps only in-frame clonotypes and omits some of them. Of about 59,000 clones in the sample, 75% to 85% were seen once. In germline, CDR1 is KGHSH, CDR2 LQKENI. V lost 3 bases and J 3 bases, leaving 9 bases between the germline ends. CDR3 length: 13 amino acids. The sequences come from CD4+ or CD8+ T cells sorted from blood, collected in a trial of the OX40 agonist ivuxolimab. The sequence derives from an adult with an advanced solid tumor such as melanoma, head and neck, liver or kidney cancer. This chain connects TRBV18 to TRBJ2-7; D tentatively fits TRBD1 or TRBD2 (5 bases each). CDR3 in amino acids: CASSPTADYEQYF. In DNA form, the CDR3 reads TGTGCCAGCTCACCGACAGCGGACTACGAGCAGTACTTC.